Below are 7 T cell receptor beta chains sequenced from a single sample in a study of response to subunit inactivated influenza vaccine listed by TCRdb under 2018. Libraries were made using RT-PCR. TCRdb lists the instrument as Illumina HiSeq 2500. The public reads were reprocessed in TCRdb via fastp at Q25 and MiXCR, keeping in-frame beta chains. Entries that share a CDR3 protein sequence are merged under the most common genes and DNA. Across this sample there are about 700,000 distinct CDR3 sequences, with around 16% seen only once. About 9.9% of the sample rests with the top ten. The sample here was PBMCs from blood, taken approximately 13 days after vaccination. The receptors come from a man aged 50-59 years who received an inactivated influenza vaccine. Donor details come from another sample of the same person, matched by shared clones.

This chain links TRBV2 with TRBJ2-3; TRBD1 matches at 9 bases. Germline V lookup: CDR1 SNHLY, CDR2 FYNNEI. The CDR3 spans 13 residues. V was clipped by 5 bases and J by 8 bases; unmatched bases: 5. Here the CDR3 reads CASSLQGASTQYF. DNA for the CDR3: TGTGCCAGCAGTCTACAGGGGGCGAGTACGCAGTATTTT.

This clonotype was observed a handful of times. The chain employs TRBV7-9 and TRBJ1-2; D not resolved. Trimming shortened V by 5 bases and J by 2 bases, and 15 bases separated the two germline ends. The CDR3 loop spans 15 amino acids. Germline assignment: CDR1 SEHNR and CDR2 FQNEAQ (reference sequence). The CDR3 sequence: CASSHTGRLNYGYTF. CDR3 in DNA: TGTGCCAGCAGCCATACCGGCAGACTCAACTATGGCTACACCTTC.

This clonotype was found a few times. This rearrangement joins TRBV4-2 to TRBJ1-4, with 8 positions matching TRBD1. The CDR3 is 15 residues long. Germline assignment: CDR1 LGHNA and CDR2 YNFKEQ. V lost 9 bases, J lost 0 bases, and 6 bases stayed unmatched. The CDR3 DNA sequence: TGTGCCAGTCGAGTCAGGGGGCCAACTAATGAAAAACTGTTTTTT. This sequence encodes CASRVRGPTNEKLFF.

V is TRBV5-6 and J is TRBJ2-4; D remains ambiguous. The CDR3 is made up of 13 amino acids. The germline V gene has CDR1 SGHDT and CDR2 YYEEEE. V was trimmed by 7 bases and J by 13 bases, leaving 21 bases between them. CDR3 in amino acids: CASSSSDRARQYF. For the CDR3, the DNA is TGTGCCAGCTCTTCCAGTGACCGGGCACGGCAGTACTTC. Filled out from reference TRBV5-6 and TRBJ2-4, the complete variable domain reads DAGVTQSPTHLIKTRGQQVTLRCSPKSGHDTVSWYQQALGQGPQFIFQYYEEEERQRGNFPDRFSGHQFPNYSSELNVNALLLGDSALYLCASSSSDRARQYFGAGTRLSVL.

This clonotype was counted between two and nine times. The chain carries TRBV27 and TRBJ2-1, with TRBD2 as a possible D gene (5 bases). CDR1 MNHEY and CDR2 SMNVEV come from the germline V gene (reference sequence). Trimming took off 2 bases at V and 4 bases at J, with 9 bases between the two ends. This CDR3 is built from 14 residues. The CDR3 loop reads CASSLKPGYNEQFF. The CDR3 bases are TGTGCCAGCAGTTTAAAGCCGGGGTACAATGAGCAGTTCTTC.

The chain employs TRBV30 and TRBJ2-4; no firm D call. Germline values: CDR1 GTSNPN, CDR2 SVGIG (reference sequence). The V gene lost 0 bases and the J gene lost 7 bases, with 10 bases spanning the gap. This CDR3 is 13 amino acids long. The CDR3 loop is CAWSVETSNIQYF. The CDR3 DNA sequence: TGTGCCTGGAGTGTCGAGACGTCGAACATTCAGTACTTC.

The gene calls are TRBV29-1 and TRBJ2-2, with 8 bases identical to TRBD1. The V and J ends lost 6 bases and 3 bases, in that order; junction bases with no gene match: 3. This CDR3 contains 13 residues. Germline V gene lookup returns CDR1 SQVTM and CDR2 ANQGSEA. The CDR3 DNA reads TGCAGCGTCAACAGGGGGGACACCGGGGAGCTGTTTTTT. It is translated as CSVNRGDTGELFF.